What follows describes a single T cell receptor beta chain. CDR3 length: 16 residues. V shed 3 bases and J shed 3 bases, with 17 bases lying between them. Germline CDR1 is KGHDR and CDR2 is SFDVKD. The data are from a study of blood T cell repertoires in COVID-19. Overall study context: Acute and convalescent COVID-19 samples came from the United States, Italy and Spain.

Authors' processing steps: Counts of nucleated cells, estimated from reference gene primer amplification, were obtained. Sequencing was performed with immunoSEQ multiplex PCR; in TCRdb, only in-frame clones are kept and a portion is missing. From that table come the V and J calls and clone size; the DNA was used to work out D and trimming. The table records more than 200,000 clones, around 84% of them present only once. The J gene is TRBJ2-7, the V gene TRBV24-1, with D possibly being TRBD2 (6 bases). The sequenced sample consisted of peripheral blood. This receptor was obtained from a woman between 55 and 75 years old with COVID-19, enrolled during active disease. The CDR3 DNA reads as TGTGCCACCAGTGATGGGCCGGGGACTCGAGGCTACGAGCAGTACTTC. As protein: CATSDGPGTRGYEQYF.